This T cell receptor beta chain comes out of a study of blood T cell repertoires in COVID-19. Study details: Samples of COVID-19 (acute and convalescent) were obtained from the United States, Italy and Spain. Nucleic acid was either cDNA or gDNA, and it came from T cells, B-cell-depleted T cells, or PBMCs.

As originally analysed: Researchers report that nucleated cell counts were estimated from reference gene primer amplification. TCRdb keeps only in-frame clones here, not all; method: immunoSEQ multiplex PCR. V, J and clone size reflect that table, while D and trimming were determined from the DNA. The table includes about 150,000 clones, 75% to 85% detected once. Germline CDR1 reads SGHDT; CDR2 reads YYEEEE. This CDR3 contains 16 residues. The ends were cut back, 1 base at V and 0 bases at J, with 8 bases in the middle. This rearrangement joins TRBV5-6 to TRBJ1-6; D ambiguous. The receptor was derived from a man in his fifties or sixties with acute or convalescent COVID-19. The specimen sequenced was peripheral blood. The CDR3 loop is CASSLKQSSYNSPLHF. The DNA of the CDR3 is TGTGCCAGCAGCTTGAAGCAAAGCTCCTATAATTCACCCCTCCACTTT. The whole variable domain, filled in from reference TRBV5-6 and TRBJ1-6, reads DAGVTQSPTHLIKTRGQQVTLRCSPKSGHDTVSWYQQALGQGPQFIFQYYEEEERQRGNFPDRFSGHQFPNYSSELNVNALLLGDSALYLCASSLKQSSYNSPLHFGNGTRLTVT.